Listed below are T cell receptor beta chains from one sample, sequenced in a study of Graves' ophthalmopathy and Graves' hyperthyroidism. From the multiplex PCR reads, TCRdb called clonotypes with MiXCR, one entry per CDR3 protein. This sample has approximately 1.2 million distinct CDR3 sequences, with less than 45% found just once. The specimen sequenced was peripheral blood or thyroid tissue (not recorded which). The receptor source for this set is an adult man with Graves' hyperthyroidism. The CDR3 runs from the conserved cysteine through the conserved F or W. A D gene is named only where the DNA matches it firmly. The size entry is marked missing in some rows and otherwise reads once, few, many or a size class.

size	V	J	D	DNA	CDR3
few	TRBV9	TRBJ1-1	TRBD1	TGTGCCAGCAGCGTAACGGGGACAGGGTCCGAAGCTTTCTTT	CASSVTGTGSEAFF
many	TRBV4-3	TRBJ2-5	TRBD1	TGCGCCAGCAGCCAAGATCGACAGGGTGAAGAGACCCAGTACTTC	CASSQDRQGEETQYF
many	TRBV19	TRBJ2-7	-	TGTGCCAGTAGTATAGATCGTAAGGGCGAGCAGTACTTC	CASSIDRKGEQYF
many	TRBV7-9	TRBJ2-7	-	TGTGCCAGCAGCCCCGACATATACGAGCAGTACTTC	CASSPDIYEQYF
-	TRBV20-1	TRBJ1-1	-	TGCAGTGCTACCAAGGGCAGCCTGAACACTAAAGCTTTCTTT	CSATKGSLNTKAFF
-	TRBV14	TRBJ1-6	TRBD1	TGTGCCAGCAGCCACGAAGCGGGACAGGGGACACCCCTCCACTTT	CASSHEAGQGTPLHF
many	TRBV10-3	TRBJ1-5	TRBD1	TGTGCCATCAGTCCGGGACAGGGGAACAATCAGCCCCAGCATTTT	CAISPGQGNNQPQHF
many	TRBV9	TRBJ1-1	-	TGTGCCAGCAGCCAATATTTGGGGCAGGTGAACACTGAAGCTTTCTTT	CASSQYLGQVNTEAFF
-	TRBV7-9	TRBJ1-4	-	TGTGCCAGCAGCTTTCGGCAGTCAACTTATAATGAAAAACTGTTTTTT	CASSFRQSTYNEKLFF
-	TRBV28	TRBJ1-2	-	TGTGCCAGCAGTTCCGCGCGCGGCTACACCTTC	CASSSARGYTF
-	TRBV7-2	TRBJ2-7	-	TGTGCCAGCAGCTTATTAAGCGGCTTGACCTACGAGCAGTACTTC	CASSLLSGLTYEQYF
-	TRBV7-2	TRBJ2-3	-	TGTGCCAGAAGCTTAGCTGGAGGTACGCAGTATTTT	CARSLAGGTQYF
many	TRBV19	TRBJ2-7	-	TGTGCCAGTAGTACAGCCCCGGCGTCCTACGAGCAGTACTTC	CASSTAPASYEQYF
many	TRBV11-3	TRBJ2-5	-	TGTGCCAGCAGCACCCTTACGGGGACCCAGTACTTC	CASSTLTGTQYF
-	TRBV30	TRBJ1-1	TRBD1	TGTGCCTGGAGTGTAAGGTCAGGGGGCATGAACACTGAAGCTTTCTTT	CAWSVRSGGMNTEAFF
-	TRBV7-9	TRBJ1-1	TRBD1	TGTGCCAGCAGCTTACCCAGGGGGCAGGGGGGTGAAGCTTTCTTT	CASSLPRGQGGEAFF
-	TRBV30	TRBJ1-2	-	TGTGCCTGGAGTACCCGGCAGGGAGATGGCTACACCTTC	CAWSTRQGDGYTF
few	TRBV28	TRBJ1-5	-	TGTGCCAGCAGTTTATGGATGGGGGACGGCAATCAGCCCCAGCATTTT	CASSLWMGDGNQPQHF
-	TRBV6-5	TRBJ1-1	TRBD1	TGTGCCAGCAGTTACTCACAGGGACAGCAGAACACTGAAGCTTTCTTT	CASSYSQGQQNTEAFF
many	TRBV24-1	TRBJ2-5	-	TGTGCCACCAGTGATTTGTGGGATTCTGGCGAGACCCAGTACTTC	CATSDLWDSGETQYF
-	TRBV15	TRBJ1-2	-	TGTGCCACCAGAAGAGACCGGGGGTTGGGCTACACCTTC	CATRRDRGLGYTF
-	TRBV2	TRBJ1-4	TRBD1	TGTGCCAGCAGTGAATTTTTCTGGGACAGGGAATATGAAAAACTGTTTTTT	CASSEFFWDREYEKLFF
many	TRBV2	TRBJ2-7	-	TGTGCCAGCAGTGACGAGGGAGGGGGTCCCTACGAGCAGTACTTC	CASSDEGGGPYEQYF
many	TRBV19	TRBJ2-7	-	TGTGCCAGTAGTATGTGGGCAGACCCCCACGAGCAGTACTTC	CASSMWADPHEQYF
many	TRBV12-3/TRBV12-4	TRBJ2-7	TRBD1	TGTGCCAGCAGCACCGGGACAGGGGTGAGGGAGCAGTACTTC	CASSTGTGVREQYF
-	TRBV7-8	TRBJ1-2	-	TGTGCCAGTAGTCCGGATCACTATGGCTACACCTTC	CASSPDHYGYTF
-	TRBV6-5	TRBJ2-2	-	TGTGCCACCCGGGGGAACACCGGGGAGCTGTTTTTT	CATRGNTGELFF
many	TRBV5-1	TRBJ2-7	-	TGCGCCAGCAGCCAACAGGTAGCCTACGAGCAGTACTTC	CASSQQVAYEQYF
-	TRBV12-3/TRBV12-4	TRBJ2-7	-	TGTGCCAGCAGTTTGGGGGCTAACTCACAGTACTTC	CASSLGANSQYF
many	TRBV20-1	TRBJ1-4	-	TGCAGTGCATATCGCCCCGGCGAAAAACTGTTTTTT	CSAYRPGEKLFF
few	TRBV20-1	TRBJ2-2	TRBD2	TGCAGTGCTAGAGGGTCCCGACTAGCGAGATATACCGGGGAGCTGTTTTTT	CSARGSRLARYTGELFF
few	TRBV19	TRBJ1-3	-	TGTGCCAGTAGTTCCGAACCGCTCGGGGGAACCTCTGGAAACACCATATATTTT	CASSSEPLGGTSGNTIYF
many	TRBV10-3	TRBJ1-2	TRBD1	TGTGCCATCAGCGCGGACAGGGGGTCTGGCTACACCTTC	CAISADRGSGYTF
many	TRBV7-9	TRBJ1-4	TRBD1	TGTGCCAGCAGGCCGGGACAGAGAACAACTAATGAAAAACTGTTTTTT	CASRPGQRTTNEKLFF